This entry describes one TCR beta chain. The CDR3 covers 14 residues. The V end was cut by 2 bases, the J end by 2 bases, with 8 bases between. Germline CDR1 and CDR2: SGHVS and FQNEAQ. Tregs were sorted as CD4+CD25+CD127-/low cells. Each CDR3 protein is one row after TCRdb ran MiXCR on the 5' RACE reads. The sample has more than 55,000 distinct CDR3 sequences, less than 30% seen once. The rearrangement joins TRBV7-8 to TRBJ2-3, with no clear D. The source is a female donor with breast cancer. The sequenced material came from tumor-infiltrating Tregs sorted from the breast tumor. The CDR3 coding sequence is TGTGCCAGCAGCTTATCCCCTCTCACAGATACGCAGTATTTT. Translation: CASSLSPLTDTQYF. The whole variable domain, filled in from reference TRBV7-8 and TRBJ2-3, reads GAGVSQSPRYKVAKRGQDVALRCDPISGHVSLFWYQQALGQGPEFLTYFQNEAQLDKSGLPSDRFFAERPEGSVSTLKIQRTQQEDSAVYLCASSLSPLTDTQYFGPGTRLTVL.